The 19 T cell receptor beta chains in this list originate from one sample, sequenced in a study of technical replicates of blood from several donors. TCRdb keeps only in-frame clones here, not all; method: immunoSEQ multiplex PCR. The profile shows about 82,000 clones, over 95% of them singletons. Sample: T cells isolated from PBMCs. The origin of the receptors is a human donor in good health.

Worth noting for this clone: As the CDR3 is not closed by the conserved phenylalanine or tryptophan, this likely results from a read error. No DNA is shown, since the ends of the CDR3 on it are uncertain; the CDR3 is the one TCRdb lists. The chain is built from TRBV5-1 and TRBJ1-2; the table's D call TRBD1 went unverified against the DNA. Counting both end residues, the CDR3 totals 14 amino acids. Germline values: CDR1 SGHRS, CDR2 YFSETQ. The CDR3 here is CASSADRDRANRTS.

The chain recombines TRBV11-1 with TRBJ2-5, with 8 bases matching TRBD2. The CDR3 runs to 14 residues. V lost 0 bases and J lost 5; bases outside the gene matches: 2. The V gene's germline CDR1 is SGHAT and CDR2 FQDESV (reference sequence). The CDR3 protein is CASSLASGSETQYF. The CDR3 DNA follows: TGTGCCAGCAGCTTAGCGAGCGGGAGTGAGACCCAGTACTTC. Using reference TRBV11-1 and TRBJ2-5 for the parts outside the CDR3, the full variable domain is EAEVAQSPRYKITEKSQAVAFWCDPISGHATLYWYRQILGQGPELLVQFQDESVVDDSQLPKDRFSAERLKGVDSTLKIQPAELGDSAMYLCASSLASGSETQYFGPGTRLLVL.

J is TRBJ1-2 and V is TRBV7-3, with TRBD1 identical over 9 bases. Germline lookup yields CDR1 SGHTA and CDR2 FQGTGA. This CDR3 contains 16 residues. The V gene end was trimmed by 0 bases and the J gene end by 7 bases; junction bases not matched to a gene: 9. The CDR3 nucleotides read TGTGCCAGCAGCTTAACAGGACAGGGGAGAAGTAGTGGCTACACCTTC. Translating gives CASSLTGQGRSSGYTF.

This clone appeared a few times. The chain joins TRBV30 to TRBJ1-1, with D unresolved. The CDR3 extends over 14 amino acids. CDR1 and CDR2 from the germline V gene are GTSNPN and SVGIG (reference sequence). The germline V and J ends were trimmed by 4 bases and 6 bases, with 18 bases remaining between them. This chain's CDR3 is CAWNRHADIAEAFF. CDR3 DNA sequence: TGTGCCTGGAATCGACATGCCGATATCGCTGAAGCTTTCTTT.

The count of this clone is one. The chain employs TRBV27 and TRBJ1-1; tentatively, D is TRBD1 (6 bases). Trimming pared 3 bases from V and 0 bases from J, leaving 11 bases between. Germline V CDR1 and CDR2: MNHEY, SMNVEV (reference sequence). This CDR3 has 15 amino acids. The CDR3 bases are TGTGCCAGCAGTTTGCCGGGACACATGAACACTGAAGCTTTCTTT. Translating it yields CASSLPGHMNTEAFF.

Written as DNA, the CDR3 is TGTGCCACCAGCCAAGAGCAGGGGCGGGAGACCCAGTACTTC. Translated: CATSQEQGRETQYF. The chain is built from TRBV15 and TRBJ2-5; D is perhaps TRBD1 (6 bases). This CDR3 is built from 14 residues. The germline V gene has CDR1 LNHNV and CDR2 YYDKDF (reference sequence). V was pared by 5 bases and J by 5 bases, with 15 bases between.

The CDR3 sequence is CASSEERGYNEQFF. CDR3 bases: TGTGCCAGCAGTGAGGAGCGGGGTTACAATGAGCAGTTCTTC. The V and J genes are TRBV6-4 and TRBJ2-1; the match to TRBD2 covers 7 bases. The CDR3 spans 14 residues. Germline CDR1 is MRHNA and CDR2 is SNTAGT. Trimming cost V 3 bases and J 4 bases; bases outside gene matches: 3.

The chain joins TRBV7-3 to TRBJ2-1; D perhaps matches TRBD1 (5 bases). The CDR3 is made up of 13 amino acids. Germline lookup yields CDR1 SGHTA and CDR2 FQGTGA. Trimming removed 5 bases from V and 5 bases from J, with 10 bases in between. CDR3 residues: CASSPGHNNEQFF. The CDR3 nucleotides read TGTGCCAGCAGCCCCGGACATAACAATGAGCAGTTCTTC.

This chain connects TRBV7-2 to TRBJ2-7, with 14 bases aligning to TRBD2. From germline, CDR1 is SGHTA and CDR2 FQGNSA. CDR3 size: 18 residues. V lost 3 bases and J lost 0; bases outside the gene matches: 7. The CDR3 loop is CASSLGTSGRLSSYEQYF. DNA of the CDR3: TGTGCCAGCAGCTTGGGGACTAGCGGGAGACTGAGCTCCTACGAGCAGTACTTC.

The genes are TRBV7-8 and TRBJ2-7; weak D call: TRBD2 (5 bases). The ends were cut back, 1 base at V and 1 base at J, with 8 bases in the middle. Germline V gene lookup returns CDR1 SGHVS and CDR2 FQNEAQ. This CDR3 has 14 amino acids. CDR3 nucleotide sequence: TGTGCCAGCAGCTTAGAGCCGGGGTCCTACGAGCAGTACTTC. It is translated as CASSLEPGSYEQYF. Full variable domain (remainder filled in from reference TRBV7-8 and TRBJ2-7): GAGVSQSPRYKVAKRGQDVALRCDPISGHVSLFWYQQALGQGPEFLTYFQNEAQLDKSGLPSDRFFAERPEGSVSTLKIQRTQQEDSAVYLCASSLEPGSYEQYFGPGTRLTVT.

CDR3 sequence: CASSFLGLAGGTGELFF. In nucleotides, the CDR3 is TGCGCCAGCAGCTTCTTGGGACTAGCGGGAGGGACCGGGGAGCTGTTTTTT. The rearrangement uses TRBV5-1 and TRBJ2-2; 16 bases match TRBD2. The CDR3 covers 17 residues. Germline CDR1 SGHRS, CDR2 YFSETQ. V was pared by 2 bases and J by 5 bases, with 3 bases of the junction left unmatched.

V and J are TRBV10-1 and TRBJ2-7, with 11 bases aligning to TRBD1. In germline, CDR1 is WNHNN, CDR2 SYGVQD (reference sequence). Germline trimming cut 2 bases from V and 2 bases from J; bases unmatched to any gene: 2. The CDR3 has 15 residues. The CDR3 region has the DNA TGCGCCAGCAGTGAGCCGGGACAGGGGGCCTACGAGCAGTACTTC. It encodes CASSEPGQGAYEQYF.

Written as DNA, the CDR3 is TGCGCCAGCAGCACTAGCGGGAGGGCCGACGAGCAGTACTTC. It translates to CASSTSGRADEQYF. This chain uses TRBV10-1 with TRBJ2-7, with TRBD2 identical over 13 bases. Germline trimming cut 6 bases from V and 5 bases from J; bases unmatched to any gene: 4. The CDR3 has 14 amino acids. Germline loops: CDR1 WNHNN, CDR2 SYGVQD (reference sequence).

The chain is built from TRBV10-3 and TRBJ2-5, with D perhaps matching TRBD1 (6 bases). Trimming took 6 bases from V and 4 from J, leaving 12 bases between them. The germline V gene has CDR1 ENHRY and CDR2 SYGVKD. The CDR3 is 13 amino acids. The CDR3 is CAISSSTGETQYF. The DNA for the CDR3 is TGTGCCATCAGCAGCTCGACAGGAGAGACCCAGTACTTC.

The CDR3 region has the DNA TGTGCCAGCAGCGTTTTACTAGCGGAGTACACCGGGGAGCTGTTTTTT. Its protein product is CASSVLLAEYTGELFF. V and J are TRBV9 and TRBJ2-2; the match to TRBD2 covers 8 bases. The CDR3 runs to 16 residues. V dropped 2 bases and J dropped 3; count of bases not matched to a gene: 6. Germline values: CDR1 SGDLS, CDR2 YYNGEE.

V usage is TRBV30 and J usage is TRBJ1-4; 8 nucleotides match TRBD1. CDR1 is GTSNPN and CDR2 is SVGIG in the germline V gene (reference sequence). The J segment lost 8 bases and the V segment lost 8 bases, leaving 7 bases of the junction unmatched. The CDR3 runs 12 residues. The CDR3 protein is CAHGQGGEKLFF. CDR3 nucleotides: TGTGCCCATGGACAGGGAGGCGAAAAACTGTTTTTT.

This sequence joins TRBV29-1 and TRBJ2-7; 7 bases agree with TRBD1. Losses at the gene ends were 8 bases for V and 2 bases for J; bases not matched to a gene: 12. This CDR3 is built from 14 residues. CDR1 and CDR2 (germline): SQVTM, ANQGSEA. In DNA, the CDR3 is TGCAGCAGGGGGTCCGGGACAGAACCCTACGAGCAGTACTTC. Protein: CSRGSGTEPYEQYF.

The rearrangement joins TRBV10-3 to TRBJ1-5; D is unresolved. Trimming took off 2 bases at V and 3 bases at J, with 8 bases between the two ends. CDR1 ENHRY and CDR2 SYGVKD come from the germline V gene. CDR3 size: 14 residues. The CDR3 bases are TGTGCCATCAGTGAGGGAGCGGACAATCAGCCCCAGCATTTT. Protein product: CAISEGADNQPQHF.

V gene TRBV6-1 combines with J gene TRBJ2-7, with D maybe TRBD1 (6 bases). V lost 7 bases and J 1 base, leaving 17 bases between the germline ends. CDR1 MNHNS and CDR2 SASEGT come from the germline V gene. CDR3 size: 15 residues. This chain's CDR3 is CASITDRTLSYEQYF. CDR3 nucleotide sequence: TGTGCCAGCATTACGGACAGAACCCTATCCTACGAGCAGTACTTC.